This T cell receptor (beta chain) appears in the sequencing data of a study of cytomegalovirus exposure and HLA in healthy donors. For this clone: Its specificity is unknown.

The study, taken as a whole, reports: The study listed around 150 cytomegalovirus-associated TCR beta chains. Presence/absence comparisons presumed near-even sequencing depth among donors.

The PCR contained 60 Vbeta and 13 Jbeta primers. Sequencing used immunoSEQ multiplex PCR; TCRdb keeps in-frame clones, though not all of them. Among about 150,000 clones, about 70% were seen once, and the ten largest hold 2.1%. This CDR3 is 17 amino acids long. Germline V gene lookup returns CDR1 SGHTS and CDR2 YDEGEE. Trimming took 4 bases from V and 2 from J; bases not matched to a gene: 10. V is TRBV5-8 and J is TRBJ1-5; 9 positions match TRBD1. This clonotype was obtained from a woman aged 55-70 years in good health and CMV-seropositive. Sequencing input: PBMCs. The CDR3 loop reads CASSPRLGQGGNQPQHF. The CDR3 DNA sequence: TGTGCCAGCAGCCCGCGGCTGGGACAGGGAGGCAATCAGCCCCAGCATTTT.